A single sample is the source of the 17 T cell receptor beta chains below, sequenced in a study of early T cells in non-severe SARS-CoV-2 infection. Using its own MiXCR run on the 5' RACE reads, TCRdb lists one record per CDR3 protein. The sample lists just over 80,000 distinct CDR3 sequences, roughly 13% seen once, with about 1.5% in the top ten. Sequencing input: whole blood. The receptors stem from an adult who was a healthcare worker with PCR-confirmed SARS-CoV-2 infection or an uninfected control (not recorded which).

In its sample, this clonotype was seen many times. This rearrangement joins TRBV5-1 to TRBJ2-2; D remains unclear. The CDR3 extends over 15 amino acids. The germline CDR1 and CDR2 sequences are SGHRS and YFSETQ. The germline V and J ends were trimmed by 4 bases and 3 bases, with 13 bases remaining between them. CDR3 sequence (DNA): TGCGCCAGCAGCCCGGCGGTGCCAGACACCGGGGAGCTGTTTTTT. The encoded protein is CASSPAVPDTGELFF. The full variable domain, with the rest looked up from reference TRBV5-1 and TRBJ2-2, is KAGVTQTPRYLIKTRGQQVTLSCSPISGHRSVSWYQQTPGQGLQFLFEYFSETQRNKGNFPGRFSGRQFSNSRSEMNVSTLELGDSALYLCASSPAVPDTGELFFGEGSRLTVL.

The chain links TRBV6-5 to TRBJ2-7, with D uncertain. V was clipped by 2 bases and J by 7 bases, with 9 bases between them. CDR1 and CDR2 (germline): MNHEY, SVGAGI. This CDR3 comprises 12 residues. CDR3 sequence reads: CASSYGSAEQYF. CDR3 nucleotides: TGTGCCAGCAGTTACGGCTCGGCTGAGCAGTACTTC.

The chain is built from TRBV9 and TRBJ2-3; TRBD1 or TRBD2 may be the D gene (6 bases each). Deletions cut 0 bases from V and 4 bases from J, with 12 bases between. Germline lookup yields CDR1 SGDLS and CDR2 YYNGEE. This CDR3 spans 15 amino acids. Written as DNA, the CDR3 is TGTGCCAGCAGCGTAGAACCGGGGGCCCCAGATACGCAGTATTTT. Its protein product is CASSVEPGAPDTQYF.

This clonotype was picked up many times. This chain connects TRBV25-1 to TRBJ2-6; unclear D gene. This CDR3 is 13 amino acids long. V was shortened by 4 bases and J by 0 bases, with 1 base between the two germline ends. Germline V gene lookup returns CDR1 MGHDK and CDR2 SYGVNS. This CDR3 reads CASSVSGANVLTF. In DNA, the CDR3 is TGTGCCAGCAGTGTCTCTGGGGCCAACGTCCTGACTTTC. The whole variable domain, remainder taken from reference TRBV25-1 and TRBJ2-6, is EADIYQTPRYLVIGTGKKITLECSQTMGHDKMYWYQQDPGMELHLIHYSYGVNSTEKGDLSSESTVSRIRTEHFPLTLESARPSHTSQYLCASSVSGANVLTFGAGSRLTVL.

This chain connects TRBV20-1 to TRBJ1-1; D is possibly TRBD1 (6 bases). Per the germline V gene, CDR1 is DFQATT and CDR2 is SNEGSKA (reference sequence). The CDR3 is 16 amino acids. Trimming took 6 bases from V and 0 from J, leaving 20 bases between them. CDR3 loop: CSAQSGGAPLNTEAFF. CDR3 sequence (DNA): TGCAGTGCCCAGTCGGGGGGGGCCCCTTTGAACACTGAAGCTTTCTTT.

The chain employs TRBV7-2 and TRBJ2-4; 9 nucleotides align to TRBD2. V gave up 4 bases and J gave up 8 bases; unmatched junction bases: 9. The CDR3 has 15 amino acids. CDR1 and CDR2 from the germline V gene are SGHTA and FQGNSA. CDR3: CASSSRTSERDIQYF. The DNA of the CDR3 is TGTGCCAGCAGCTCTCGGACTAGCGAGCGGGACATTCAGTACTTC.

This clonotype occurred a few times. The chain links TRBV6-1 to TRBJ2-3; maybe TRBD2 (6 bases). CDR1 and CDR2 from the germline V gene are MNHNS and SASEGT. V was clipped by 4 bases and J by 1 base, with 12 bases between them. The CDR3 has 15 residues. The CDR3 is CASSVLARGTDTQYF. The CDR3 coding sequence is TGTGCCAGCAGTGTCCTAGCGCGGGGCACAGATACGCAGTATTTT.

This clonotype has only a few counts. The rearrangement links TRBV7-9 to TRBJ2-7; 7 nucleotides match TRBD1. The CDR3 is 16 amino acids. The V gene's germline CDR1 is SEHNR and CDR2 FQNEAQ (reference sequence). J lost 0 bases, V lost 1 base, and 6 bases had no gene match. CDR3 region: CASSLEPWTGSYEQYF. CDR3 in DNA: TGTGCCAGCAGCTTAGAGCCATGGACAGGCTCCTACGAGCAGTACTTC.

The J gene is TRBJ1-5, the V gene TRBV6-2 or TRBV6-3; 10 bases align to TRBD1. V was clipped by 4 bases and J by 7 bases; unmatched bases: 13. In germline, CDR1 is MNHEY, CDR2 SVGEGT. CDR3 length equals 17 residues. The CDR3 nucleotides are TGTGCCAGCAGTTCCGGGAGGGACAGGGGCGTGAGGCAGCCCCAGCATTTT. It translates to CASSSGRDRGVRQPQHF.

The V gene is TRBV14, the J gene TRBJ2-6; D not certain. This CDR3 region has 15 residues. Trimming removed 1 base from V and 4 bases from J, with 8 bases in between. Looked up from germline, CDR1 is SGHDN and CDR2 is FVKESK. The CDR3 DNA reads TGTGCCAGCAGCCAAGGACTTCCAGGGGCCAACGTCCTGACTTTC. This codes for CASSQGLPGANVLTF.

This clonotype was seen more than once but under ten times. This chain joins TRBV19 and TRBJ1-5, with TRBD1 matching 9 bases. The junction had 12 bases not matched to a gene; V was cut back by 5 bases and J by 7 bases. The CDR3 contains 16 residues. The V gene's germline CDR1 is LNHDA and CDR2 SQIVND (reference sequence). The CDR3 DNA reads TGTGCCAGTAGTGTTAAGGGACAGGGAGCTGGGCAGCCCCAGCATTTT. Translating gives CASSVKGQGAGQPQHF.

The chain has TRBV29-1 and TRBJ2-7, with 8 bases fitting TRBD2. The trim removed 7 bases at V and 0 bases at J, leaving 11 bases unmatched. This CDR3 has 15 amino acids. The germline CDR1 and CDR2 sequences are SQVTM and ANQGSEA. The CDR3 protein is CSARREGGTSYEQYF. The CDR3 nucleotides are TGCAGCGCCCGCCGGGAGGGGGGGACCTCCTACGAGCAGTACTTC.

The chain is built from TRBV6-1 and TRBJ2-1; 8 bases fit TRBD2. CDR3 length: 15 residues. Trimming removed 2 bases from V and 10 bases from J; junction bases left unmatched: 10. Germline-derived CDR1 and CDR2 are MNHNS and SASEGT. DNA of the CDR3: TGTGCCAGCAGTGAAACCGGGACTAGATATGGGGAGCAGTTCTTC. This translates into CASSETGTRYGEQFF.

This clonotype has more than one count but fewer than ten. This rearrangement joins TRBV7-6 to TRBJ1-6; D is ambiguous. This CDR3 is built from 14 residues. CDR1 and CDR2 (germline): SGHVS, FNYEAQ. Trimming stripped 5 bases from V and 8 bases from J, with 13 bases between. CDR3 DNA sequence: TGTGCCAGCAGCCCCATTGACGGTTATTCACCCCTCCACTTT. It yields the protein CASSPIDGYSPLHF.

This chain joins TRBV28 and TRBJ2-7, with D unclear. CDR1 is MDHEN and CDR2 is SYDVKM in the germline V gene. This CDR3 spans 12 amino acids. The V end was cut by 6 bases, the J end by 5 bases, with 11 bases between. The CDR3 loop reads CASSPTPHEQYF. The CDR3 DNA reads TGTGCCAGCAGCCCTACCCCCCACGAGCAGTACTTC.

This clonotype was observed at least ten times. This chain joins TRBV2 and TRBJ2-7; TRBD1 matches 9 bases. The junction had 6 bases not matched to a gene; V was cut back by 7 bases and J by 2 bases. The CDR3 has 14 residues. CDR1 and CDR2 from the germline V gene are SNHLY and FYNNEI. CDR3 sequence (DNA): TGTGCCAGCATAGTAACAGGGGGCACCTACGAGCAGTACTTC. Its translation is CASIVTGGTYEQYF. The full variable domain, its missing parts supplied by reference TRBV2 and TRBJ2-7, is EPEVTQTPSHQVTQMGQEVILRCVPISNHLYFYWYRQILGQKVEFLVSFYNNEISEKSEIFDDQFSVERPDGSNFTLKIRSTKLEDSAMYFCASIVTGGTYEQYFGPGTRLTVT.

Ten or more counts support this clonotype. The V call is TRBV14, the J call TRBJ2-7; 8 nucleotides match TRBD1. CDR1 SGHDN and CDR2 FVKESK come from the germline V gene. The junction had 10 bases not matched to a gene; V was cut back by 5 bases and J by 7 bases. The CDR3 contains 14 residues. The CDR3 here is CASSETQGAGEQYF. The CDR3 DNA follows: TGTGCCAGCAGCGAAACTCAGGGGGCAGGGGAGCAGTACTTC.